These 4 T cell receptor beta chains came from one sample sequenced in a study of CD8+CD57+ T cells in acquired aplastic anemia. Genomic DNA provided the template from which TCR beta VDJ and CDR3 profiles were obtained. TCRdb re-called the reads through MiXCR, storing one row per CDR3 protein. Here the sample spans about 220,000 distinct CDR3 sequences, roughly half being singletons. In patients chosen for sequencing, flow cytometry had shown CD8+CD57+ cell expansion. The sample was sorted CD4+, CD8+, or CD8+CD57+ T cells (not recorded which) from PBMCs. The receptors stem from a human donor with aplastic anemia.

The J gene is TRBJ2-1, the V gene TRBV9; the match to TRBD1 covers 9 bases. CDR1 is SGDLS and CDR2 is YYNGEE in the germline V gene. There are 18 residues in the CDR3. The ends lost 5 bases at V and 6 bases at J; junction bases unmatched: 18. The CDR3 sequence is CASSFQAPGDRAFNEQFF. CDR3 bases: TGTGCCAGCAGTTTTCAGGCCCCCGGGGACAGGGCATTCAATGAGCAGTTCTTC.

CDR3 protein: CASTAARPPTNTQYF. For the CDR3, the DNA is TGTGCCAGCACCGCCGCCCGACCTCCAACAAATACGCAGTATTTT. The rearrangement joins TRBV6-5 to TRBJ2-3; D is unclear. The germline gives CDR1 MNHEY, CDR2 SVGAGI. Trimming left V 7 bases short and J 7 bases short, with 21 bases between. The CDR3 covers 15 residues.

This clonotype was seen many times. The rearrangement links TRBV7-9 to TRBJ1-5; possible D gene TRBD1, 5 bases. V was clipped by 5 bases and J by 5 bases, with 22 bases between them. Germline CDR1 and CDR2: SEHNR and FQNEAQ (reference sequence). The CDR3 extends over 17 amino acids. CDR3 in DNA: TGTGCCAGCAGCCCAACCGGCCGCCGGGGCGCCTATCAGCCCCAGCATTTT. It encodes CASSPTGRRGAYQPQHF.

This clonotype was picked up many times. The chain combines TRBV6-2 or TRBV6-3 with TRBJ2-7; D uncertain. CDR1 and CDR2 (germline): MNHEY, SVGEGT. Trimming took 6 bases from V and 1 from J, leaving 10 bases between them. The CDR3 loop spans 13 amino acids. CDR3 loop: CASRNDWSYEQYF. The DNA of the CDR3 is TGTGCCAGCAGGAACGACTGGTCCTACGAGCAGTACTTC.